The present entry profiles one T cell receptor beta chain with its context. This clone's antigen is unknown. One base away there is no much larger clone; base qualities are not given. This sample stems from a study of OX40 agonist ivuxolimab in advanced cancers. Regarding the research as a whole: Ivuxolimab was a fully human IgG2 agonistic monoclonal antibody targeting the costimulatory receptor OX40 (CD134). Intravenous ivuxolimab was administered to patients every 2 weeks at six dose levels: 0.01, 0.1, 0.3, 1.5, 3 and 10 mg/kg. Of the approximately 50 patients in dose escalation, some 20 had hepatocellular carcinoma, about 15 had melanoma, 9 had renal cell carcinoma and 9 had head and neck cancer. The dose-escalation cohort was around 83% male with a mean age of about 58 years, ranging from 23 to 79. Patients were allowed to have had prior anti-PD-1, anti-PD-L1 or anti-CTLA-4 therapy, and approximately 40% of the dose-escalation patients had been treated with checkpoint inhibitors. Partial responses occurred in three dose-escalation patients, of whom one had hepatocellular carcinoma and two had cutaneous melanoma. The purpose of peripheral TCRbeta sequencing was to test whether ivuxolimab changed TCR sequence diversity and led to clonal T-cell expansion. The paper covers the monotherapy dose-escalation part of the phase I ivuxolimab trial, which included N = 52 patients.

The trial excluded patients who had a history of autoimmune disease or who were on systemic immunosuppression. Peripheral blood for TCR sequencing was collected from all dose cohorts at baseline, on cycle 4 day 1, and on cycle 7 day 1. The samples were drawn from a first-in-human, open-label, multicenter phase I dose-escalation trial of ivuxolimab. Adults with locally advanced or metastatic melanoma, renal cell carcinoma, hepatocellular carcinoma or head and neck squamous cell carcinoma were enrolled in the trial. Before TCR sequencing, CD4+ and CD8+ T cells were separately sorted from peripheral blood. For sequencing of the TCRbeta CDR3 region, genomic DNA was extracted from the sorted cells. The immunoSEQ Assay was used for sequencing of TCRbeta CDR3 regions. TCRdb took over this immuneACCESS table, retaining in-frame rearrangements with V and J assigned. Such tables are incomplete; in checked studies, under half of the missing clones stem from an unresolved V gene, and the remainder is unexplained. Here the sample has a few thousand clones; more than 60% occur a single time. The leading ten clones occupy about 85% of the sample.

The germline V gene sets CDR1 to MGHRA and CDR2 to YSYEKL. Deletion took 2 bases off V and 2 bases off J, with a span of 10 bases between the germline ends. Counted from cysteine to phenylalanine, this CDR3 has 15 amino acids. Only the CDR3 DNA stays, 45 bases, in frame from base 1. Study-wide conclusions, independent of this receptor: At doses of 0.1 to 3.0 mg/kg, clonal expansion of both CD4+ and CD8+ blood T cells was observed from baseline to week 6. Low levels of normalized T-cell clonal expansion were also shown by some nonresponding patients. After ivuxolimab, more expanded clones were found on average in CD8+ T cells than in CD4+ T cells. In the 0.1-3.0 mg/kg groups, partial responders had among the lowest normalized peripheral clonal expansion, particularly in CD8+ T cells. Which antigens the clonally expanded peripheral T cells were specific for was not determined.

Specimen: CD4+ or CD8+ T cells sorted from blood, collected in a trial of the OX40 agonist ivuxolimab. Here the chain combines TRBV4-1 and TRBJ1-5; a tentative D call is TRBD1 (6 bases match). The clonotype originates from an adult with an advanced solid tumor such as melanoma, head and neck, liver or kidney cancer. The CDR3 reads CASSQMTGGNQPQHF. In nucleotides, the sequence is TGCGCCAGCAGCCAAATGACAGGCGGCAATCAGCCCCAGCATTTT.